These T cell receptor beta chains were read from a single sample in a study of blood T cell repertoires in COVID-19. Profiled with immunoSEQ multiplex PCR; TCRdb holds only in-frame clones, not every one. Of just under 350,000 clones listed, around 87% are singletons. The sequenced material came from peripheral blood. Source of these receptors: a woman aged 50 to 60 with COVID-19, enrolled during active disease. CDR3s include the opening cysteine and the closing phenylalanine or tryptophan. D genes are given only for firm matches. Size tells how often a clone was seen (once, few, many) or the class of an expanded clone, and some rows leave it out.

v_call: TRBV7-9
d_call: -
j_call: TRBJ2-7
clone_size: -
cdr3_nt: TGTGCCAGCAGCTTATGGTCGGGAGAATACGAGCAGTACTTC
cdr3_aa: CASSLWSGEYEQYF

v_call: TRBV6-5
d_call: TRBD2
j_call: TRBJ2-7
clone_size: -
cdr3_nt: TGTGCCAGCAGCCCGGGACTAGCGTTCTCCTACGAGCAGTACTTC
cdr3_aa: CASSPGLAFSYEQYF

v_call: TRBV4-1
d_call: -
j_call: TRBJ1-1
clone_size: -
cdr3_nt: TGCGCCAGCAGCCAAGGGGCCGAAGGTCGGACTGAAGCTTTCTTT
cdr3_aa: CASSQGAEGRTEAFF

v_call: TRBV11-3
d_call: -
j_call: TRBJ1-1
clone_size: -
cdr3_nt: TGTGCCAGCAGCTTAGCAGGGCTGAACACTGAAGCTTTCTTT
cdr3_aa: CASSLAGLNTEAFF

v_call: TRBV5-4
d_call: -
j_call: TRBJ1-6
clone_size: -
cdr3_nt: TGTGCCAGCAGCTTGTGGAGGGTCAATTCACCCCTCCACTTT
cdr3_aa: CASSLWRVNSPLHF

v_call: TRBV3-1/TRBV3-2
d_call: -
j_call: TRBJ2-2
clone_size: -
cdr3_nt: TGTGCCAGCAGCCGCGGCGGGGGCAACACCGGGGAGCTGTTTTTT
cdr3_aa: CASSRGGGNTGELFF

v_call: TRBV24-1
d_call: -
j_call: TRBJ1-2
clone_size: -
cdr3_nt: TGTGCCACCAGTGATTTGCAGGGAAGGGGCTACACCTTC
cdr3_aa: CATSDLQGRGYTF

v_call: TRBV21-1
d_call: -
j_call: TRBJ1-2
clone_size: -
cdr3_nt: TGTGCCAGCAGCAAAGATTGGGTGGAGGGGACTTGGCCTTATGGCTACACCTTC
cdr3_aa: CASSKDWVEGTWPYGYTF

v_call: TRBV19
d_call: -
j_call: TRBJ1-3
clone_size: -
cdr3_nt: TGTGCCAGTAGTATCGCCGCGCCCAGTCCTAGATCCGGCCGATCTGGAAACACCATATATTTT
cdr3_aa: CASSIAAPSPRSGRSGNTIYF

v_call: TRBV3-1/TRBV3-2
d_call: TRBD2
j_call: TRBJ2-2
clone_size: -
cdr3_nt: TGTGCCAGCCGACTAGCGGGACTGTACTCCGGGGAGCTGTTTTTT
cdr3_aa: CASRLAGLYSGELFF

v_call: TRBV9
d_call: TRBD1
j_call: TRBJ1-1
clone_size: -
cdr3_nt: TGTGCCAGCAGCGTAGGGTGGGGACAGCCTGGTGCTGAAGCTTTCTTT
cdr3_aa: CASSVGWGQPGAEAFF

v_call: TRBV9
d_call: -
j_call: TRBJ1-2
clone_size: -
cdr3_nt: TGTGCCAGCAGCGTAGGGCCAGGGACTAACTATGGCTACACCTTC
cdr3_aa: CASSVGPGTNYGYTF

v_call: TRBV20-1
d_call: -
j_call: TRBJ2-1
clone_size: -
cdr3_nt: TGCAGTGCTAGGGAGGGCTATGAGCAGTTCTTC
cdr3_aa: CSAREGYEQFF

v_call: TRBV3-1/TRBV3-2
d_call: TRBD1
j_call: TRBJ2-7
clone_size: few
cdr3_nt: TGTGCCAGCAGCCAACCGAGGACAGGGGGCTACGAGCAGTACTTC
cdr3_aa: CASSQPRTGGYEQYF

v_call: TRBV5-8
d_call: -
j_call: TRBJ2-7
clone_size: -
cdr3_nt: TGTGCCAGCAGCTTGCCAGGGAACTCCTACGAGCAGTACTTC
cdr3_aa: CASSLPGNSYEQYF

v_call: TRBV9
d_call: -
j_call: TRBJ2-6
clone_size: -
cdr3_nt: TGTGCCAGCAGCGTAGGGCCGGGGGCCAACGTCCTGACTTTC
cdr3_aa: CASSVGPGANVLTF

v_call: TRBV3-1/TRBV3-2
d_call: -
j_call: TRBJ2-3
clone_size: once
cdr3_nt: TGTGCCAGCGGGCCGCACAACACAGATACGCAGTATTTT
cdr3_aa: CASGPHNTDTQYF

v_call: TRBV12-3/TRBV12-4
d_call: -
j_call: TRBJ1-1
clone_size: -
cdr3_nt: TGTGCCAGCAGTTCATACCCCGAGGAAGCTTTCTTT
cdr3_aa: CASSSYPEEAFF

v_call: TRBV11-3
d_call: -
j_call: TRBJ1-4
clone_size: -
cdr3_nt: TGTGCCAGCAGCTTAGATGGGTCGCGGGATTGGGATGAAAAACTGTTTTTT
cdr3_aa: CASSLDGSRDWDEKLFF

v_call: TRBV19
d_call: TRBD1
j_call: TRBJ1-2
clone_size: -
cdr3_nt: TGTGCCAGTAGTGAAATTAGAAGGGGGCTAGATGGCTACACCTTC
cdr3_aa: CASSEIRRGLDGYTF

v_call: TRBV12-3/TRBV12-4
d_call: TRBD1
j_call: TRBJ1-5
clone_size: once
cdr3_nt: TGTGCCAGCAGCTCAGGGGGCGGGCAGCCCCAGCATTTT
cdr3_aa: CASSSGGGQPQHF

v_call: TRBV21-1
d_call: -
j_call: TRBJ1-4
clone_size: -
cdr3_nt: TGTGCCAGCAAAGTGGGCAGGGGTGATGAAAAACTGTTTTTT
cdr3_aa: CASKVGRGDEKLFF

v_call: TRBV2
d_call: TRBD1
j_call: TRBJ1-3
clone_size: -
cdr3_nt: TGTGCCAGCAGAGGTATAGGGGGCAGAAACACCATATATTTT
cdr3_aa: CASRGIGGRNTIYF

v_call: TRBV9
d_call: -
j_call: TRBJ2-1
clone_size: -
cdr3_nt: TGTGCCAGCACCGACCGGGACTCTATTGGTGAGCAGTTCTTC
cdr3_aa: CASTDRDSIGEQFF

v_call: TRBV19
d_call: -
j_call: TRBJ1-2
clone_size: few
cdr3_nt: TGTGCCAGTAGTAGGTCTCAGGGGCGTCTGAGCTACACCTTC
cdr3_aa: CASSRSQGRLSYTF

v_call: TRBV5-1
d_call: TRBD1
j_call: TRBJ2-1
clone_size: -
cdr3_nt: TGCGCCAGCAGCTTGGACCTCAGGGGGCATGTCTTC
cdr3_aa: CASSLDLRGHVF

v_call: TRBV11-2
d_call: -
j_call: TRBJ2-7
clone_size: -
cdr3_nt: TGTGCCAGCAGCTTCCGGGAACGGCCCGACTACGAGCAGTACTTC
cdr3_aa: CASSFRERPDYEQYF

v_call: TRBV12-3/TRBV12-4
d_call: -
j_call: TRBJ2-2
clone_size: -
cdr3_nt: TGTGCCAGCAGTTTAAGAGGGCACGGGGAGCTGTTTTTT
cdr3_aa: CASSLRGHGELFF

v_call: TRBV19
d_call: TRBD1
j_call: TRBJ1-2
clone_size: few
cdr3_nt: TGTGCCAGTAGGGACCGACAGGGATGGTATGGCTACACCTTC
cdr3_aa: CASRDRQGWYGYTF

v_call: TRBV30
d_call: TRBD1
j_call: TRBJ1-5
clone_size: -
cdr3_nt: TGTGCCTGGAGTGTCGACAGGGGGCTGAATCAGCCCCAGCATTTT
cdr3_aa: CAWSVDRGLNQPQHF

v_call: TRBV2
d_call: -
j_call: TRBJ2-7
clone_size: -
cdr3_nt: TGTGCCAGCAGTGACATTTTGGGGGGATCCTCCTACGAGCAGTACTTC
cdr3_aa: CASSDILGGSSYEQYF

v_call: TRBV6-2/TRBV6-3
d_call: -
j_call: TRBJ1-3
clone_size: -
cdr3_nt: TGTGCCAGCAGTTACTTGTTTTTCCCCGCCGAGGAGGGAAACTCTGGAAACACCATATATTTT
cdr3_aa: CASSYLFFPAEEGNSGNTIYF

v_call: TRBV4-3
d_call: TRBD2
j_call: TRBJ2-1
clone_size: many
cdr3_nt: TGCGCCAGCAGCCAAGTGGCTAGCGGGACTAATGAGCAGTTCTTC
cdr3_aa: CASSQVASGTNEQFF

v_call: TRBV5-6
d_call: TRBD1
j_call: TRBJ1-1
clone_size: -
cdr3_nt: TGTGCCAGCAGCTTACAATTGACAGGGTTAACTGAAGCTTTCTTT
cdr3_aa: CASSLQLTGLTEAFF

v_call: TRBV4-1
d_call: TRBD2
j_call: TRBJ2-2
clone_size: -
cdr3_nt: TGCGCCAGCAGTTACCCGGGTAGCGGGAGCAGCACCGGGGAGCTGTTTTTT
cdr3_aa: CASSYPGSGSSTGELFF

v_call: TRBV11-2
d_call: TRBD1
j_call: TRBJ1-1
clone_size: -
cdr3_nt: TGTGCCAGCAGCGCCCGGGACAGGGGGTTATACACTGAAGCTTTCTTT
cdr3_aa: CASSARDRGLYTEAFF

v_call: TRBV20-1
d_call: -
j_call: TRBJ1-2
clone_size: -
cdr3_nt: TGCAGTGCGAGGAGGAACGGCTACACCTTC
cdr3_aa: CSARRNGYTF

v_call: TRBV7-7
d_call: TRBD1
j_call: TRBJ1-1
clone_size: few
cdr3_nt: TGTGCTAGCAGCGACCGGGACAGGGAGCCCGTAGCCGATCCCGGAGCTTTCTTT
cdr3_aa: CASSDRDREPVADPGAFF

v_call: TRBV19
d_call: -
j_call: TRBJ1-5
clone_size: -
cdr3_nt: TGTGCCAGTAATACGGGGGTCGCAGGTCAGCCCCAGCATTTT
cdr3_aa: CASNTGVAGQPQHF

v_call: TRBV9
d_call: TRBD2
j_call: TRBJ2-2
clone_size: -
cdr3_nt: TGTGCCAGCAGCCCCATGCTAGCGGGAGGCCCCGGGGGGGAGCTGTTTTTT
cdr3_aa: CASSPMLAGGPGGELFF

v_call: TRBV11-3
d_call: TRBD1
j_call: TRBJ2-2
clone_size: -
cdr3_nt: TGTGCCAGCAGCCGACAGGGGGCGAACACCGGGGAGCTGTTTTTT
cdr3_aa: CASSRQGANTGELFF

v_call: TRBV5-1
d_call: -
j_call: TRBJ2-1
clone_size: -
cdr3_nt: TGCGCCAGCAGCTTTGTAGATTTCGCACAGGGGGAGGGCAATGAGCAGTTCTTC
cdr3_aa: CASSFVDFAQGEGNEQFF

v_call: TRBV15
d_call: TRBD1
j_call: TRBJ2-1
clone_size: -
cdr3_nt: TGTGCCACCAGCCGATTACGGACAGGGGGCAATGAGCAGTTCTTC
cdr3_aa: CATSRLRTGGNEQFF

v_call: TRBV7-6
d_call: -
j_call: TRBJ1-4
clone_size: -
cdr3_nt: TGTGCCAGCAGCTCTTCGACTTTAACTAATGAAAAACTGTTTTTT
cdr3_aa: CASSSSTLTNEKLFF

v_call: TRBV4-1
d_call: -
j_call: TRBJ1-1
clone_size: -
cdr3_nt: TGCGCCAGCAGCCAAGGTAACGGGAGAAGGAACACTGAAGCTTTCTTT
cdr3_aa: CASSQGNGRRNTEAFF

v_call: TRBV7-9
d_call: -
j_call: TRBJ2-7
clone_size: once
cdr3_nt: TGTGCCAGCAGCTTATCCCCGACTTACGAGCAGTACTTC
cdr3_aa: CASSLSPTYEQYF

v_call: TRBV28
d_call: -
j_call: TRBJ1-3
clone_size: -
cdr3_nt: TGTGCCAGCACAGGGTTCTCTGGAAACACCATATATTTT
cdr3_aa: CASTGFSGNTIYF

v_call: TRBV30
d_call: -
j_call: TRBJ1-2
clone_size: -
cdr3_nt: TGTGCCTGGAGTCCAGGGCCTTATGGCTACACCTTC
cdr3_aa: CAWSPGPYGYTF

v_call: TRBV7-2
d_call: TRBD2
j_call: TRBJ2-7
clone_size: -
cdr3_nt: TGTGCCAGCGCCAGGACTAGCGGGGGCTTCTACGAGCAGTACTTC
cdr3_aa: CASARTSGGFYEQYF

v_call: TRBV11-3
d_call: TRBD1
j_call: TRBJ2-5
clone_size: -
cdr3_nt: TGTGCCAGCAGCTCGGACAGGAGATGGACAGAGACCCAGTACTTC
cdr3_aa: CASSSDRRWTETQYF

v_call: TRBV5-4
d_call: -
j_call: TRBJ1-2
clone_size: -
cdr3_nt: TGTGCCAGCGGGGAAAGCGGGGGTCTCTATGGCTACACCTTC
cdr3_aa: CASGESGGLYGYTF

v_call: TRBV2
d_call: TRBD2
j_call: TRBJ2-1
clone_size: -
cdr3_nt: TGTGCCAGCAGTGAAATTGGGCTAGCGGGAGGGAGGACCTACAATGAGCAGTTCTTC
cdr3_aa: CASSEIGLAGGRTYNEQFF

v_call: TRBV6-4
d_call: TRBD1
j_call: TRBJ2-1
clone_size: few
cdr3_nt: TGTGCCAGCAGTCTTGGACAGGGGGCAAACAATGAGCAGTTCTTC
cdr3_aa: CASSLGQGANNEQFF

v_call: TRBV27
d_call: TRBD1
j_call: TRBJ2-1
clone_size: -
cdr3_nt: TGTGCCAGCAGCCTCGGAGGACAGGGGTTCTACAATGAGCAGTTCTTC
cdr3_aa: CASSLGGQGFYNEQFF

v_call: TRBV13
d_call: -
j_call: TRBJ1-5
clone_size: once
cdr3_nt: TGTGCCAGCAGCGAAGGACTTATGAATCAGCCCCAGCATTTT
cdr3_aa: CASSEGLMNQPQHF

v_call: TRBV28
d_call: TRBD2
j_call: TRBJ2-7
clone_size: once
cdr3_nt: TGTGCCAGCAGTTTCCCGCTAGCGGGAGATACCTACGAGCAGTACTTC
cdr3_aa: CASSFPLAGDTYEQYF

v_call: TRBV5-1
d_call: -
j_call: TRBJ1-4
clone_size: few
cdr3_nt: TGCGCCAGCAGCCAGGGACACTCAACTAATGAAAAACTGTTTTTT
cdr3_aa: CASSQGHSTNEKLFF